The text below deals with one TCR beta chain. Germline values: CDR1 MNHEY, CDR2 SVGAGI. The CDR3 runs to 16 residues. Trimming cost V 2 bases and J 5 bases; bases outside gene matches: 9. This sample was included in a study of regulatory T cells in long-lasting Graves disease. Arm-PCR of CDR3 regions and iRepertoire HTBI primers were used to build TCR beta libraries. MiXCR was run by TCRdb on the multiplex PCR reads, yielding one entry per CDR3 protein. This table holds approximately 350,000 distinct CDR3 sequences, around 15% found once. Indicated time point: newly diagnosed GD, antithyroid drugs for less than 3 months. RNA extracted from PBMCs served as the sequencing template. The same specimen was also included in a second study, on T cells in Graves' hyperthyroidism and ophthalmopathy. That report notes: Newly diagnosed hyperthyroidism patients aged 18 to 65 years had disease lasting under 2 months.

Sequenced here: peripheral blood mononuclear cells (PBMCs), sampled at new diagnosis, from a patient treated with antithyroid drugs. The rearrangement links TRBV6-5 to TRBJ2-1; 7 bases map to TRBD2. The TCR comes from a young woman with Graves disease. CDR3 DNA: TGTGCCAGCAGTTACAAGTGGGGGGGGTACGACAATGAGCAGTTCTTC. Protein product: CASSYKWGGYDNEQFF.